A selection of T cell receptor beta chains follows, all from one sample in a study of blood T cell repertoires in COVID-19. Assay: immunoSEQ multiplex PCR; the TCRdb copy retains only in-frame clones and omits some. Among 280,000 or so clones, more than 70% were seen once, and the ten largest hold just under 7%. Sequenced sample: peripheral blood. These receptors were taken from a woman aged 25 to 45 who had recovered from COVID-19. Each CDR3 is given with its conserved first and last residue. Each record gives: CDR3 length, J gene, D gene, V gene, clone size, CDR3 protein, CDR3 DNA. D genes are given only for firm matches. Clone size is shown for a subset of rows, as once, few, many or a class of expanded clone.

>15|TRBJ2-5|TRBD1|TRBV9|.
CASSENTGGQETQYF
TGTGCCAGCAGCGAAAATACAGGGGGCCAAGAGACCCAGTACTTC
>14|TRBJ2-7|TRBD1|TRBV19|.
CASKTGGEAYEQYF
TGTGCCAGTAAGACAGGGGGCGAAGCCTACGAGCAGTACTTC
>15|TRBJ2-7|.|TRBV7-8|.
CASSQTRGSSYEQYF
TGTGCCAGCAGCCAAACAAGGGGTAGCTCCTACGAGCAGTACTTC
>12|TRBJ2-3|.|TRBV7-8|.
CASSSLLDTQYF
TGTGCCAGCAGTTCCTTGTTGGATACGCAGTATTTT
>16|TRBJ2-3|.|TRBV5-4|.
CASSSQGWSTTDTQYF
TGTGCCAGCAGCTCACAGGGTTGGAGCACCACAGATACGCAGTATTTT
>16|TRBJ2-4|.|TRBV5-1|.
CASSLSWQGGKNIQYF
TGCGCCAGCAGCTTGAGTTGGCAGGGAGGCAAAAACATTCAGTACTTC
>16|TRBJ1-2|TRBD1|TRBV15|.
CATSRENRGDLYGYTF
TGTGCCACCAGCAGAGAGAACAGGGGGGACCTCTATGGCTACACCTTC
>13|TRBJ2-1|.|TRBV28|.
CASSSHGRGGQFF
TGTGCCAGCAGTTCCCACGGCCGAGGAGGGCAGTTCTTC
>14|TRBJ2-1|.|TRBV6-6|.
CASSYGGDYNEQFF
TGTGCCAGCAGTTACGGGGGCGACTACAATGAGCAGTTCTTC
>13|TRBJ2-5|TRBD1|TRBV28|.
CASSPRQGQTQYF
TGTGCCAGCAGTCCTCGACAGGGACAGACCCAGTACTTC
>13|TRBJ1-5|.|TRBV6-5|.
CASSYDVRQPQHF
TGTGCCAGCAGTTACGATGTACGGCAGCCCCAGCATTTT
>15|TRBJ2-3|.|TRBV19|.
CASSSRGILTDTQYF
TGTGCCAGTAGTTCCAGGGGTATCCTGACAGATACGCAGTATTTT
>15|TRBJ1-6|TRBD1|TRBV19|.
CASSISGTGSSPLHF
TGTGCCAGTAGTATCTCCGGGACAGGGTCATCACCCCTCCACTTT
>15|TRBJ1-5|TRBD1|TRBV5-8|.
CASSPRDRRNQPQHF
TGTGCCAGCAGTCCCCGGGACAGGCGGAACCAGCCCCAGCATTTT
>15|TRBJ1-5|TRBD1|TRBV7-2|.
CASSLYGQVNQPQHF
TGTGCCAGCAGCTTATATGGACAGGTGAATCAGCCCCAGCATTTT
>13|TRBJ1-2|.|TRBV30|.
CAWSALGGYGYTF
TGTGCCTGGAGCGCCCTAGGGGGCTATGGCTACACCTTC
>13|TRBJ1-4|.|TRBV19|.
CASSLPTNEKLFF
TGTGCCAGTAGTCTACCAACTAATGAAAAACTGTTTTTT
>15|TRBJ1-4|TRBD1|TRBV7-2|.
CASSSRTGTIEKLFF
TGTGCCAGCAGCTCCCGGACAGGGACAATCGAAAAACTGTTTTTT
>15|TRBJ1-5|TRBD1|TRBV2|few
CASNDRGGSVQPQHF
TGTGCCAGCAACGACAGGGGCGGTTCCGTTCAGCCCCAGCATTTT
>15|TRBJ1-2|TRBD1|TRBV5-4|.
CASSLAGTGKEGYTF
TGTGCCAGCAGCTTGGCCGGGACAGGGAAAGAAGGCTACACCTTC
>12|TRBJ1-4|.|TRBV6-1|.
CASSEGGEKLFF
TGTGCCAGCAGTGAAGGGGGCGAAAAACTGTTTTTT
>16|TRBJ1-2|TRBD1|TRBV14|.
CASSQDRRGGVNGYTF
TGTGCCAGCAGCCAAGATCGGAGAGGGGGCGTGAATGGCTACACCTTC
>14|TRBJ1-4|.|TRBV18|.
CASSRSQLGEKLFF
TGTGCCAGCTCACGGTCCCAACTAGGGGAAAAACTGTTTTTT
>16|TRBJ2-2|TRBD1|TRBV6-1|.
CASRERDRGFTGELFF
TGTGCCAGCAGAGAACGGGACAGGGGTTTCACCGGGGAGCTGTTTTTT
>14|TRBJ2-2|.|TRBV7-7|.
CASSFQTGTGELFF
TGTGCCAGCAGCTTCCAAACAGGGACCGGGGAGCTGTTTTTT
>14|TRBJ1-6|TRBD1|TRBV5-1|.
CASSLQGANSPLHF
TGCGCCAGCAGCTTACAGGGGGCTAATTCACCCCTCCACTTT
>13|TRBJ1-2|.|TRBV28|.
CASSLGQNYGYTF
TGTGCCAGCAGTTTAGGACAGAACTATGGCTACACCTTC
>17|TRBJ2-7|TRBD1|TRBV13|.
CASSYLTGQGNFGGQYF
TGTGCCAGCAGTTACCTTACGGGACAGGGTAACTTCGGGGGGCAGTACTTC
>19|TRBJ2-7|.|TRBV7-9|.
CASSLALSGHPGSSYEQYF
TGTGCCAGCAGCTTAGCGCTAAGTGGTCACCCGGGGAGCTCCTACGAGCAGTACTTC
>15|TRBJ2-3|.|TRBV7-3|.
CASSLRPGLGDTQYF
TGTGCCAGCAGCTTAAGGCCAGGGTTAGGAGATACGCAGTATTTT
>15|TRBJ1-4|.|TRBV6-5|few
CASNVHSQGGEKLFF
TGTGCCAGCAACGTACATTCACAGGGTGGTGAAAAACTGTTTTTT
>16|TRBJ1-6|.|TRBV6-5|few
CASSYSKGRGNSPLHF
TGTGCCAGCAGTTACTCGAAGGGGAGGGGTAATTCACCCCTCCACTTT
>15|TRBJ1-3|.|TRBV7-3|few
CASSLTNGMGNTIYF
TGTGCCAGCAGCTTAACCAACGGGATGGGAAACACCATATATTTT
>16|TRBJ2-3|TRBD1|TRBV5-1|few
CASSLRDRGRPDTQYF
TGCGCCAGCAGCTTACGGGACAGGGGGAGGCCAGATACGCAGTATTTT
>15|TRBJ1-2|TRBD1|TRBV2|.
CASSEARTGGDGYTF
TGTGCCAGCAGTGAAGCCCGGACAGGGGGCGATGGCTACACCTTC
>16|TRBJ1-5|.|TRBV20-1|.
CSASFTGGGGNQPQHF
TGCAGTGCTAGTTTTACCGGGGGAGGAGGTAATCAGCCCCAGCATTTT
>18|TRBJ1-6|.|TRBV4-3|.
CASSQDWIGGSDNSPLHF
TGCGCCAGCAGCCAAGATTGGATTGGGGGCAGTGATAATTCACCCCTCCACTTT
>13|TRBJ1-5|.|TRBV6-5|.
CASYTDLNQPQHF
TGTGCCAGCTACACAGACCTAAATCAGCCCCAGCATTTT
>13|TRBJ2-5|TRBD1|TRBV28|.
CASQTGPSRTQYF
TGTGCCAGCCAGACAGGGCCCAGTCGGACCCAGTACTTC
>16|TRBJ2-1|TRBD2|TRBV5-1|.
CASSLEGAGGWNEQFF
TGCGCCAGCAGCTTGGAAGGAGCGGGGGGGTGGAATGAGCAGTTCTTC
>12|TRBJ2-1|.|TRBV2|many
CASRYESDEQFF
TGTGCCAGCAGGTACGAGTCTGATGAGCAGTTCTTC
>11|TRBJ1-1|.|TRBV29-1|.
CSVDTSTEAFF
TGCAGCGTTGACACTTCCACTGAAGCTTTCTTT
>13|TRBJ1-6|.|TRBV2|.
CASSDAGNSPLHF
TGTGCCAGCAGTGATGCAGGGAATTCACCCCTCCACTTT
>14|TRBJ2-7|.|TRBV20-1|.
CSASNRVLSYEQYF
TGCAGTGCTAGTAACAGGGTACTATCCTACGAGCAGTACTTC
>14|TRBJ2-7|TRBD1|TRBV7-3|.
CASSPGTDPYEQYF
TGTGCCAGCAGCCCCGGGACAGACCCCTACGAGCAGTACTTC
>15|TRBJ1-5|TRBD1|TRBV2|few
CASSEWAGGGQPQHF
TGTGCCAGCAGTGAATGGGCAGGGGGCGGTCAGCCCCAGCATTTT
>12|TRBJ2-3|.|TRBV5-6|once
CASSLERDTQYF
TGTGCCAGCAGCTTGGAGCGGGATACGCAGTATTTT
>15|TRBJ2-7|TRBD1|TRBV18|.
CASSPPKTGTYEQYF
TGTGCCAGCTCACCACCGAAGACAGGGACCTACGAGCAGTACTTC
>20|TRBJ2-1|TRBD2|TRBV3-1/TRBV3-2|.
CASSQEGGIGTSGIYNEQFF
TGTGCCAGCAGCCAAGAGGGGGGGATAGGGACTAGCGGAATCTACAATGAGCAGTTCTTC
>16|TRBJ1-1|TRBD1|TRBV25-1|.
CASSGRQGRANTEAFF
TGTGCCAGCAGTGGGAGACAGGGCCGTGCGAACACTGAAGCTTTCTTT
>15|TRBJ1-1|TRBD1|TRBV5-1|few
CASSSRDRGLTEAFF
TGCGCCAGCAGCTCCCGGGACAGGGGGCTCACTGAAGCTTTCTTT
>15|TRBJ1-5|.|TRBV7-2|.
CASSPRLGGNQPQHF
TGTGCCAGCAGCCCAAGACTCGGGGGCAATCAGCCCCAGCATTTT
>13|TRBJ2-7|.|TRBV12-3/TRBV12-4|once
CASSRPGTSEQYF
TGTGCCAGCAGTCGACCCGGGACATCCGAGCAGTACTTC
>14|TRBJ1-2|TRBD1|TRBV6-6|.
CASSYPGQGYGYTF
TGTGCCAGCAGTTACCCGGGACAGGGATATGGCTACACCTTC